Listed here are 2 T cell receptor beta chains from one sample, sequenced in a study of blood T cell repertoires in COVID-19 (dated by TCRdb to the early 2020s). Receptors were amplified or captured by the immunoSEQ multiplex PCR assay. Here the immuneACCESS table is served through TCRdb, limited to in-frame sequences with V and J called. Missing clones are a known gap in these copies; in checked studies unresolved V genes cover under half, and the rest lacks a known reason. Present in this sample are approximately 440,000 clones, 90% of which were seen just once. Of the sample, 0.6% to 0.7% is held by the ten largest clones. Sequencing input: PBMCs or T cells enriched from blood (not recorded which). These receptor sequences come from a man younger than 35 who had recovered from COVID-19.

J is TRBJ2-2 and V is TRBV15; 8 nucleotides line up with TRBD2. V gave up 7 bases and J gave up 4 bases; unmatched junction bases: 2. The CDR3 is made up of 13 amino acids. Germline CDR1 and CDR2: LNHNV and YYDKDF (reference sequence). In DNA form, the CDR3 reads TGTGCCACCAAAGCGGGAGTCACCGGGGAGCTGTTTTTT. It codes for CATKAGVTGELFF.

CDR3 region: CASKPGGRGQGYTF. DNA for the CDR3: TGTGCCTCGAAGCCTGGAGGCAGGGGGCAAGGCTACACCTTC. The chain couples TRBV6-5 to TRBJ1-2; 8 bases agree with TRBD1. Germline loops: CDR1 MNHEY, CDR2 SVGAGI. This CDR3 is built from 14 residues. V shed 11 bases, J shed 8 bases, and the junction held 16 bases outside the gene matches.